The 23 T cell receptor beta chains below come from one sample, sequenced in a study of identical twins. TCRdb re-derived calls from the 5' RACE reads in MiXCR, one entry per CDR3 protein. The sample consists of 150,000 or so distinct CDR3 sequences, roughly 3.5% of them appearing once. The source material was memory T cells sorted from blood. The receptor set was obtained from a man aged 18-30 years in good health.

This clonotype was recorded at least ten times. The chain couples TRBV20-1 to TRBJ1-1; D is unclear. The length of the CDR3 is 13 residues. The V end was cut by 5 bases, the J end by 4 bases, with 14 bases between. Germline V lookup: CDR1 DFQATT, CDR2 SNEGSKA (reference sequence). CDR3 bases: TGCAGTGCTCTGGCACCAGCAAGCACTGAAGCTTTCTTT. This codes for CSALAPASTEAFF.

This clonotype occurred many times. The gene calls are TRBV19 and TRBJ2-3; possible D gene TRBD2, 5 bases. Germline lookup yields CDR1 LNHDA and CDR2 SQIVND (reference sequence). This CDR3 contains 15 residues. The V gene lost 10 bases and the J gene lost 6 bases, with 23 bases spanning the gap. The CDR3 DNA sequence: TGTGCCACCGGAGGCCTCGGCACAATAGAGGATACGCAGTATTTT. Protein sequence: CATGGLGTIEDTQYF.

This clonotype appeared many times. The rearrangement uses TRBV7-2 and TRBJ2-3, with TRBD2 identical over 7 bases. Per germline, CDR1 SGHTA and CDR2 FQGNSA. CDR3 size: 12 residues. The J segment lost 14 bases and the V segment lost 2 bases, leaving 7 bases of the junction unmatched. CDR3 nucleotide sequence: TGTGCCAGCAGCTTAAGCCAGGGAGGGTGGTATTTT. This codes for CASSLSQGGWYF.

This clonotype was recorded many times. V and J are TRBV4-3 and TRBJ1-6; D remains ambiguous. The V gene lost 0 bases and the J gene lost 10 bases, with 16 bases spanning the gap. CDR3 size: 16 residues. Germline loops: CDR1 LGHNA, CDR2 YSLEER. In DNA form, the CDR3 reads TGCGCCAGCAGCCAAGATGGCAGGAGGATTTACTCACCCCTCCACTTT. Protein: CASSQDGRRIYSPLHF.

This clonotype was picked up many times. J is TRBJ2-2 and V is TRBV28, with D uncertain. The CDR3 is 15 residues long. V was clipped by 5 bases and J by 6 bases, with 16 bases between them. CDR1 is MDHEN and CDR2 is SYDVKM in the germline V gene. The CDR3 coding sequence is TGTGCCAGCAGTCTCCCCGGAGAACTGGCCGGGGAGCTGTTTTTT. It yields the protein CASSLPGELAGELFF.

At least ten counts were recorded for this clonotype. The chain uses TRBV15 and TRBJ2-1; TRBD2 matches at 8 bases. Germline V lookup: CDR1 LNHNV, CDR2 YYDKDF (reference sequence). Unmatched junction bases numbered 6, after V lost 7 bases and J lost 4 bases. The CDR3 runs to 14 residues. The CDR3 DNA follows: TGTGCCACCACTGGCGGGAGGCTTTACAATGAGCAGTTCTTC. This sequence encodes CATTGGRLYNEQFF.

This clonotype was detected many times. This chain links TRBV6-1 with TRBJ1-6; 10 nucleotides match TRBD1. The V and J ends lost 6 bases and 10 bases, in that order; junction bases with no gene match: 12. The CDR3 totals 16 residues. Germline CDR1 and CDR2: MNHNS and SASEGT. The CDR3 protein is CASRQSSGTGESPLHF. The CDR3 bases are TGTGCCAGCAGGCAGTCCAGCGGGACAGGGGAATCACCCCTCCACTTT.

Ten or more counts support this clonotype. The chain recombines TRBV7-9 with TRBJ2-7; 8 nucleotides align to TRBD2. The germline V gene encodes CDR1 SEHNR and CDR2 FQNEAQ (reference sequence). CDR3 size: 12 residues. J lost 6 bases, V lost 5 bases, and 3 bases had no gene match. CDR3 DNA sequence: TGTGCCAGCAGCAGCGGGAGCAGCGAGCAGTACGTC. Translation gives CASSSGSSEQYV.

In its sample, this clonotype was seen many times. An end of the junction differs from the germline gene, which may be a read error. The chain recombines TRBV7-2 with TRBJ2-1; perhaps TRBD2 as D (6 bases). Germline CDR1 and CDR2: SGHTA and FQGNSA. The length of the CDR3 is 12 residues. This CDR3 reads CASSNTGLTPPF. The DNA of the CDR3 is TGTGCCAGCAGCAACACGGGACTCACGCCCCCTTTC.

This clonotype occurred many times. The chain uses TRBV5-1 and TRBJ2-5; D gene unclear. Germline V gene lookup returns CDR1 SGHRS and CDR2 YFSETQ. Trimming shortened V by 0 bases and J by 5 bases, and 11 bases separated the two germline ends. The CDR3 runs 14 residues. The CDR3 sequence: CASSLGQSGETQYF. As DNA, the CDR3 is TGCGCCAGCAGCTTGGGGCAAAGTGGGGAGACCCAGTACTTC.

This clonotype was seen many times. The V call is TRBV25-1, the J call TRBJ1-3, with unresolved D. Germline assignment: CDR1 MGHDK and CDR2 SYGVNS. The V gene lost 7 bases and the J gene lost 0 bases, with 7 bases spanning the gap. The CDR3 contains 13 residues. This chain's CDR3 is CASNPNSGNTIYF. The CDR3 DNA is TGTGCCAGCAACCCGAACTCTGGAAACACCATATATTTT.

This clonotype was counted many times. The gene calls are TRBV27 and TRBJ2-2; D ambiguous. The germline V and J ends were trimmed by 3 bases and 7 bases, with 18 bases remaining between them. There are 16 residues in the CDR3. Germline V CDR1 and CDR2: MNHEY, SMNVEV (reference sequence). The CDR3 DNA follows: TGTGCCAGCAGTTTCTCCGATCATGTGCCAGGCGGGGAGCTGTTTTTT. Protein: CASSFSDHVPGGELFF.

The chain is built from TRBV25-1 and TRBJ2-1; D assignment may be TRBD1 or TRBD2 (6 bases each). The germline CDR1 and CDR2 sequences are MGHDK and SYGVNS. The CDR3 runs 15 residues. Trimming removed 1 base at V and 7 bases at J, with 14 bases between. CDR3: CASSEFKGGWNEQFF. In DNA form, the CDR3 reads TGTGCCAGCAGTGAATTCAAGGGGGGATGGAATGAGCAGTTCTTC.

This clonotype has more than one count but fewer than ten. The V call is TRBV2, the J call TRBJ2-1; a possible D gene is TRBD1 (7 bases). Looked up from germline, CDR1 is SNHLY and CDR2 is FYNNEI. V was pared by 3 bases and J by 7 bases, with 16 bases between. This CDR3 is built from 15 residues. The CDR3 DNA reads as TGTGCCAGCAGTGATCAGGGGGGATTAGGAAATGAGCAGTTCTTC. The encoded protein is CASSDQGGLGNEQFF.

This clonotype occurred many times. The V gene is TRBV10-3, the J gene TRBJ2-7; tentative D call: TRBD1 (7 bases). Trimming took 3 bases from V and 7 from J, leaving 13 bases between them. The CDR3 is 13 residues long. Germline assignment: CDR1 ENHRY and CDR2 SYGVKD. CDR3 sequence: CAISDQGGQEQYV. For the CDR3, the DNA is TGTGCCATCAGTGACCAGGGGGGTCAGGAGCAGTACGTC.

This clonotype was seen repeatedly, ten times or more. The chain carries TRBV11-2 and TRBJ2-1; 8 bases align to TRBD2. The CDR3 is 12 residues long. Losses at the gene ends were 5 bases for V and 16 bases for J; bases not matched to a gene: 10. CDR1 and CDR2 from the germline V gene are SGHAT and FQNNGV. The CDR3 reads CASSEGTRNVFF. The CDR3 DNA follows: TGTGCCAGCAGCGAAGGGACTAGGAACGTTTTCTTC.

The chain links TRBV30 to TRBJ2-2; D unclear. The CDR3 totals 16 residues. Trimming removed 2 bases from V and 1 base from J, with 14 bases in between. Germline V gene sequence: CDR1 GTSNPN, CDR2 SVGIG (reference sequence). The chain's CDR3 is CAWSTLVGMNTGELFF. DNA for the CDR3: TGTGCCTGGAGTACCCTTGTGGGAATGAACACCGGGGAGCTGTTTTTT.

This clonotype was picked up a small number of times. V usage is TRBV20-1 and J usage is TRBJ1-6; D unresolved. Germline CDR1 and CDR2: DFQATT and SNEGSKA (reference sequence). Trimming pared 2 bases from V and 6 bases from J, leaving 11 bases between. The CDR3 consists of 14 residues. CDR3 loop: CSARQASPNSPLHF. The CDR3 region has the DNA TGCAGTGCTAGACAGGCCAGCCCTAATTCACCCCTCCACTTT.

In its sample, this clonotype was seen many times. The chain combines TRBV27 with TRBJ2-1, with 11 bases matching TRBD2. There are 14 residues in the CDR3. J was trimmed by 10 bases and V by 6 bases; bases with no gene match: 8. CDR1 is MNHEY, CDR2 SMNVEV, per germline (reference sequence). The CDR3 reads CASRLSTSGAEQFF. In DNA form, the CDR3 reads TGTGCCAGCAGGCTTTCGACTAGCGGGGCCGAGCAGTTCTTC.

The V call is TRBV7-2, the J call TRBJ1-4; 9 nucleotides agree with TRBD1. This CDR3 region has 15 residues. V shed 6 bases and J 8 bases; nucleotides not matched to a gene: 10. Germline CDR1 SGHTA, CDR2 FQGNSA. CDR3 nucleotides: TGTGCCAGCAGTTCATCGGGACAGGGTGTCGAAAAACTGTTTTTT. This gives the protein CASSSSGQGVEKLFF. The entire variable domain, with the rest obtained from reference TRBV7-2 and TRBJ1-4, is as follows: GAGVSQSPSNKVTEKGKDVELRCDPISGHTALYWYRQSLGQGLEFLIYFQGNSAPDKSGLPSDRFSAERTGGSVSTLTIQRTQQEDSAVYLCASSSSGQGVEKLFFGSGTQLSVL.

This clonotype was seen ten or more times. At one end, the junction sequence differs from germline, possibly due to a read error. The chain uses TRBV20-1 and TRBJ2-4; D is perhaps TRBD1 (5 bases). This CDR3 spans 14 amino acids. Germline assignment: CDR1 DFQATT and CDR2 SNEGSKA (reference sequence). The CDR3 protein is CSARAGLAKNIQYF. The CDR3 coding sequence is TGCAGTGCCAGAGCAGGGCTAGCCAAAAACATTCAGTACTTC.

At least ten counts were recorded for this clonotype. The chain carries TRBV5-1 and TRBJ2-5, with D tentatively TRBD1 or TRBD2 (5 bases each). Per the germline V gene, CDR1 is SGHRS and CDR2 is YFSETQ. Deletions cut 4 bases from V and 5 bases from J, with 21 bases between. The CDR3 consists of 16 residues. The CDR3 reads CASSPFPGRTSETQYF. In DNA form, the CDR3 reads TGCGCCAGCAGCCCGTTTCCGGGACGAACAAGCGAGACCCAGTACTTC.

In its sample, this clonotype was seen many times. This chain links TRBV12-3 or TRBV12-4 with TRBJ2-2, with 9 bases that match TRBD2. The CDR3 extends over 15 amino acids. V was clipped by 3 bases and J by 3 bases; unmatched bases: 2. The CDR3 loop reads CASSFAGGHTGELFF. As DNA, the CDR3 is TGTGCCAGCAGTTTTGCGGGAGGGCACACCGGGGAGCTGTTTTTT.